This TCR beta chain was documented in a study of regulatory T cells in long-lasting Graves disease. Relying on iRepertoire HTBI primers and Arm-PCR of CDR3 regions, the team built TCR beta libraries. In the study's own analysis: Identification yielded approximately 60 TRBV and more than 12 TRBJ segments across samples. TCRdb analysed the multiplex PCR reads with MiXCR anew, one entry per CDR3 protein. TCRdb's processing, not the study's, gives the V and J calls here. The sample holds roughly 420,000 distinct CDR3 sequences, roughly 15% seen once. This clonotype was seen only a few times. The antigen remains undetermined. General observations from the study: Lower TCR diversity was seen in persistent Graves' patients than in newly diagnosed ones.

Noted time point: newly diagnosed GD, antithyroid drugs for less than 3 months. Extracted PBMC RNA gave rise to the TCR library. This CDR3 contains 16 residues. Trimming took 0 bases from V and 4 from J, leaving 10 bases between them. Germline values: CDR1 SGHDN, CDR2 FVKESK. The sample was also linked to a second study, of T cells in Graves' hyperthyroidism and ophthalmopathy.

The V call is TRBV14, the J call TRBJ1-6, with a possible D match to TRBD1 (5 bases). The source of this sequence is a woman in her late teens or twenties with Graves disease. Source: peripheral blood mononuclear cells (PBMCs), taken at new diagnosis, from a patient treated with antithyroid drugs. The CDR3: CASSQDFGAYNSPLHF. The CDR3, as DNA: TGTGCCAGCAGCCAAGATTTCGGGGCATATAATTCACCCCTCCACTTT. Full variable domain (remainder filled in from reference TRBV14 and TRBJ1-6): EAGVTQFPSHSVIEKGQTVTLRCDPISGHDNLYWYRRVMGKEIKFLLHFVKESKQDESGMPNNRFLAERTGGTYSTLKVQPAELEDSGVYFCASSQDFGAYNSPLHFGNGTRLTVT.